This TCR beta chain was captured in a study of blood T cell repertoires in COVID-19. This CDR3 comprises 16 residues. Per the germline V gene, CDR1 is LGHDT and CDR2 is YNNKEL (reference sequence). The junction had 3 bases not matched to a gene; V was cut back by 1 base and J by 1 base. In its sample, this clone was seen once. TCRdb keeps only in-frame clones here, not all; method: immunoSEQ multiplex PCR. The data contain 390,000 or so clones, 80% to 90% of them singletons. The TCR originated in a woman aged 25 to 45 with active or convalescent COVID-19. The sample taken for sequencing was peripheral blood. The V call is TRBV3-1 (or the pseudogene TRBV3-2), the J call TRBJ2-2; 7 positions match TRBD2. The chain's CDR3 is CASSQVWGGNTGELFF. CDR3 nucleotides: TGTGCCAGCAGCCAAGTATGGGGGGGGAACACCGGGGAGCTGTTTTTT.